The 25 T cell receptor beta chains below all came from one sample that was sequenced in a study of cytomegalovirus exposure and HLA in healthy donors (dated by TCRdb to the late 2010s). Receptor amplification or capture employed the immunoSEQ multiplex PCR assay. For the multiplex PCR, a mixture combining 60 forward primers for TCR Vbeta segments and 13 reverse primers for TCR Jbeta segments was used. TCRdb obtained this table from immuneACCESS and retained in-frame rearrangements with V and J assigned. These tables miss some clones; where compared with another copy, unresolved V genes account for less than half of the shortfall, and the remainder is unexplained. Across this sample there are 200,000 to 250,000 clones, with about 85% seen only once. Around 0.23% of the sample belongs to the ten largest clones. Material: PBMCs. The receptors stem from a girl aged 2 to 10 in good health and CMV-seronegative.

CDR3 amino acids: CDHRVSGYTF. Written as DNA, the CDR3 is TGTGATCACAGGGTGAGTGGCTACACCTTC. The chain uses TRBV6-1 and TRBJ1-2; D possibly corresponds to TRBD1 (6 bases). The CDR3 is 10 amino acids. Germline V gene lookup returns CDR1 MNHNS and CDR2 SASEGT.

This chain connects TRBV10-1 to TRBJ1-1; perhaps TRBD1 as D (5 bases). Trimming shortened V by 4 bases and J by 0 bases, and 6 bases separated the two germline ends. Germline loops: CDR1 WNHNN, CDR2 SYGVQD (reference sequence). This CDR3 has 13 amino acids. CDR3 in DNA: TGCGCCAGCAGTGCGACAGTGAACACTGAAGCTTTCTTT. This translates into CASSATVNTEAFF.

This clone occurred once. This chain connects TRBV7-2 to TRBJ2-5; 8 bases are shared with TRBD1. V was clipped by 1 base and J by 4 bases; unmatched bases: 11. CDR3 length: 17 amino acids. Germline CDR1 reads SGHTA; CDR2 reads FQGNSA. CDR3 bases: TGTGCCAGCAGCTTAGAAATGGTGACAGGGGTTCGAGAGACCCAGTACTTC. Protein sequence: CASSLEMVTGVRETQYF.

The chain is built from TRBV27 and TRBJ2-3, with D possibly matching TRBD2 (5 bases). There are 19 residues in the CDR3. The germline V gene has CDR1 MNHEY and CDR2 SMNVEV (reference sequence). Trimming stripped 0 bases from V and 9 bases from J, with 28 bases between. Here the CDR3 DNA reads TGTGCCAGCAGTTTATCCCGAGAGTCCCGAGGGAGCTCGAGGAACACGCAGTATTTT. It is translated as CASSLSRESRGSSRNTQYF.

The chain employs TRBV6-1 and TRBJ2-7; maybe TRBD2 (5 bases). The CDR3 is made up of 12 amino acids. Deletions cut 7 bases from V and 6 bases from J, with 13 bases between. Per the germline V gene, CDR1 is MNHNS and CDR2 is SASEGT. CDR3 protein: CASTRERREQYF. The CDR3 DNA is TGTGCCAGCACTCGGGAACGGCGCGAGCAGTACTTC.

The J gene is TRBJ1-1, the V gene TRBV6-1; D is uncertain. CDR1 and CDR2 (germline): MNHNS, SASEGT. The length of the CDR3 is 13 residues. V lost 6 bases and J 4 bases, leaving 12 bases between the germline ends. Here the CDR3 reads CASSPLQVTEAFF. CDR3 DNA: TGTGCCAGCAGCCCCCTCCAGGTCACTGAAGCTTTCTTT.

The CDR3 nucleotides read TGTGCCAGCAGTGAATCCAATCCGACAGGGGAAAACATTCAGTACTTC. This translates into CASSESNPTGENIQYF. The chain couples TRBV25-1 to TRBJ2-4; 8 positions match TRBD1. The CDR3 length is 16 residues. Losses at the gene ends were 1 base for V and 5 bases for J; bases not matched to a gene: 7. Looked up from germline, CDR1 is MGHDK and CDR2 is SYGVNS.

This chain uses TRBV6-1 with TRBJ2-4, with D possibly matching TRBD1 (7 bases). The germline V and J ends were trimmed by 3 bases and 3 bases, with 12 bases remaining between them. Germline CDR1 MNHNS, CDR2 SASEGT. The CDR3 contains 15 residues. The CDR3 DNA follows: TGTGCCAGCAGTGAGCAGGGGGGAGTCAAAAACATTCAGTACTTC. Its protein is CASSEQGGVKNIQYF.

As regards this clone: The junction shows a germline mismatch at one end, possibly a read error. The rearrangement links TRBV20-1 to TRBJ1-2; no clear D gene. This CDR3 region has 8 residues. Germline CDR1 and CDR2: DFQATT and SNEGSKA (reference sequence). In DNA form, the CDR3 reads TGCAGTGCTCCAAGCCCCAACTTC. Protein sequence: CSAPSPNF.

This chain links TRBV10-1 with TRBJ2-2; 7 bases align to TRBD1. V dropped 0 bases and J dropped 0; count of bases not matched to a gene: 10. This CDR3 is built from 19 residues. CDR1 is WNHNN, CDR2 SYGVQD, per germline (reference sequence). The CDR3 nucleotides read TGCGCCAGCAGTGAGTCTGGTGTGGGACAGCACGCGAACACCGGGGAGCTGTTTTTT. Its protein product is CASSESGVGQHANTGELFF.

The chain has TRBV4-1 and TRBJ1-5, with 7 bases aligning to TRBD1. The CDR3 is made up of 14 amino acids. The ends lost 3 bases at V and 6 bases at J; junction bases unmatched: 5. Germline lookup yields CDR1 MGHRA and CDR2 YSYEKL. The chain's CDR3 is CASSQRGQGQPQHF. In nucleotides, the CDR3 is TGCGCCAGCAGCCAGAGGGGGCAGGGTCAGCCCCAGCATTTT.

This sequence joins TRBV7-9 and TRBJ2-7, with TRBD1 matching 11 bases. Germline-derived CDR1 and CDR2 are SEHNR and FQNEAQ (reference sequence). The CDR3 is 19 amino acids. V shed 5 bases and J 3 bases; nucleotides not matched to a gene: 18. This chain's CDR3 is CASSAGTGGIHGRFYEQYF. The DNA for the CDR3 is TGTGCCAGCAGCGCCGGGACAGGGGGAATACACGGGAGATTCTACGAGCAGTACTTC.

This rearrangement joins TRBV21-1 to TRBJ2-7; the D segment call TRBD2 is taken from the table without a DNA check. TRBV21-1 is annotated as a pseudogene. CDR3 length equals 15 residues. The CDR3 nucleotides read TGTGCCAGCAGCAAAGGTAGCGGGTGTTCCTACGAGCAGTACTTC. Its translation: CASSKGSGCSYEQYF.

V and J are TRBV10-3 and TRBJ1-1; 8 nucleotides agree with TRBD1. Germline CDR1 reads ENHRY; CDR2 reads SYGVKD. V was clipped by 10 bases and J by 8 bases; unmatched bases: 15. CDR3 length: 14 residues. The CDR3 sequence: CANFSSQGAREAFF. CDR3 DNA sequence: TGTGCCAACTTTTCTTCCCAGGGGGCGCGGGAAGCTTTCTTT.

V and J are TRBV25-1 and TRBJ2-1, with TRBD2 matching over 8 bases. Germline V gene lookup returns CDR1 MGHDK and CDR2 SYGVNS. The length of the CDR3 is 14 residues. V trimming: 6 bases; J trimming: 9 bases; junction bases outside the gene matches: 10. This chain's CDR3 is CASRRREVAGEQFF. In nucleotides, the CDR3 is TGTGCCAGCAGGAGGCGGGAGGTGGCTGGTGAGCAGTTCTTC. Full variable domain (missing parts from reference TRBV25-1 and TRBJ2-1): EADIYQTPRYLVIGTGKKITLECSQTMGHDKMYWYQQDPGMELHLIHYSYGVNSTEKGDLSSESTVSRIRTEHFPLTLESARPSHTSQYLCASRRREVAGEQFFGPGTRLTVL.

The rearrangement joins TRBV9 to TRBJ1-2, with a weak D call TRBD1 (6 bases). The CDR3 sequence is 13 residues long. V lost 4 bases, J lost 4 bases, and 11 bases lay in between. From germline, CDR1 is SGDLS and CDR2 YYNGEE. The DNA of the CDR3 is TGTGCCAGCAGCTTCCTGGACAGCTATGGCTACACCTTC. Amino acid sequence: CASSFLDSYGYTF.

The chain links TRBV28 to TRBJ1-6; 11 nucleotides agree with TRBD1. This CDR3 spans 24 amino acids. V was pared by 3 bases and J by 0 bases, with 22 bases of the junction left unmatched. The germline V gene has CDR1 MDHEN and CDR2 SYDVKM. The CDR3 loop is CASSFRGGRAGTGGLISYNSPLHF. CDR3 DNA: TGTGCCAGCAGTTTCCGGGGGGGGAGAGCCGGGACAGGGGGTTTAATCTCCTATAATTCACCCCTCCACTTT.

The V gene is TRBV19, the J gene TRBJ2-3; 8 nucleotides agree with TRBD1. J was trimmed by 5 bases and V by 7 bases; bases with no gene match: 11. The CDR3 covers 15 residues. From germline, CDR1 is LNHDA and CDR2 SQIVND (reference sequence). CDR3 nucleotide sequence: TGTGCCAGTAAAGACAGGGGTGGGTACAGAGATACGCAGTATTTT. This gives the protein CASKDRGGYRDTQYF.

The gene calls are TRBV27 and TRBJ1-2; tentative D call: TRBD1 (5 bases). V lost 6 bases and J 7 bases, leaving 12 bases between the germline ends. Germline CDR1 MNHEY, CDR2 SMNVEV (reference sequence). The CDR3 contains 12 residues. CDR3 protein: CASRGGTRGYTF. In DNA form, the CDR3 reads TGTGCCAGCAGGGGGGGTACTCGTGGCTACACCTTC.

J is TRBJ2-7 and V is TRBV27; the match to TRBD2 covers 11 bases. Germline lookup yields CDR1 MNHEY and CDR2 SMNVEV (reference sequence). CDR3 length: 15 amino acids. Losses at the gene ends were 5 bases for V and 3 bases for J; bases not matched to a gene: 6. The CDR3 loop is CASSDGLAGLYEQYF. CDR3 nucleotide sequence: TGTGCCAGCAGTGATGGACTAGCGGGCCTCTACGAGCAGTACTTC.

The rearrangement uses TRBV5-8 and TRBJ1-2; 11 positions agree with TRBD1. The CDR3 sequence is 13 residues long. CDR1 is SGHTS, CDR2 YDEGEE, per germline. The J segment lost 7 bases and the V segment lost 4 bases, leaving 3 bases of the junction unmatched. The CDR3 DNA reads TGTGCCAGCAGCCAGGACAGGGGGCCTGGCTACACCTTC. Protein sequence: CASSQDRGPGYTF.

This chain uses TRBV6-1 with TRBJ2-3; no clear D gene. Germline V lookup: CDR1 MNHNS, CDR2 SASEGT. Between the trimmed V and J ends, which lost 4 bases and 2 bases, there was a span of 4 bases. The CDR3 sequence is 12 residues long. The chain's CDR3 is CASSVFTDTQYF. The DNA for the CDR3 is TGTGCCAGCAGTGTCTTCACAGATACGCAGTATTTT.

CDR3 bases: TGTGCCACCAGCAGAGGCCCGGGACAGGGAAGTGAAAAACTGTTTTTT. Its translation is CATSRGPGQGSEKLFF. This chain connects TRBV15 to TRBJ1-4; 9 bases are a match to TRBD1. V trimming: 1 base; J trimming: 7 bases; junction bases outside the gene matches: 7. Germline values: CDR1 LNHNV, CDR2 YYDKDF (reference sequence). The CDR3 loop spans 16 amino acids.

The chain carries TRBV6-7 and TRBJ2-5, with 11 bases identical to TRBD2. TRBV6-7 belongs to the ORF category, with a function that is uncertain. The CDR3 is made up of 17 amino acids. The V gene end was trimmed by 0 bases and the J gene end by 0 bases; junction bases not matched to a gene: 3. The CDR3 protein is CASSYSILAGDQETQYF. The CDR3 DNA is TGTGCCAGCAGTTACTCTATACTAGCGGGGGACCAAGAGACCCAGTACTTC.

V is TRBV19 and J is TRBJ2-1, with D hard to call. Germline V gene data show CDR1 as LNHDA and CDR2 as SQIVND (reference sequence). The CDR3 length is 15 residues. V was pared by 1 base and J by 0 bases, with 7 bases between. Here the CDR3 DNA reads TGTGCCAGTAGTATAGCAGCGTCCTCCTACAATGAGCAGTTCTTC. It codes for CASSIAASSYNEQFF.